This T cell receptor (beta chain) is from a study of early T cells in non-severe SARS-CoV-2 infection. Overall study: Sequencing was performed on bulk RNA from unsorted whole blood, leaving chains unpaired. Study-wide results and caveats: Anti-spike CD8 specificities were favored by VDJdb matching, whose results missed private and CD4 specificities.

Unmatched junction bases numbered 13, after V lost 2 bases and J lost 6 bases. The CDR3 covers 16 residues. CDR1 SGHRS and CDR2 YFSETQ come from the germline V gene. Individual cDNA molecules were tagged with unique molecular identifiers. TCRdb used MiXCR to reprocess the 5' RACE reads, holding one entry per CDR3 protein. The table has roughly 63,000 distinct CDR3 sequences, approximately 12% seen once. This clonotype was observed a few times. The antigen remains unidentified. The sequencing here drew on whole blood, taken at baseline. The rearrangement links TRBV5-1 to TRBJ1-2; the match to TRBD1 covers 7 bases. The receptor's source is an adult who was a healthcare worker with PCR-confirmed SARS-CoV-2 infection or an uninfected control (not recorded which). The donor label of this sample is uncertain. The CDR3 loop is CASSLLPTGAMDGYTF. Written as DNA, the CDR3 is TGCGCCAGCAGCTTACTTCCTACAGGGGCAATGGATGGCTACACCTTC.